This T cell receptor beta chain was recorded in a study of blood T cell repertoires in COVID-19. Study context: In each case, the material was cDNA or gDNA derived from T cells, B-cell-depleted T cells, or PBMCs.

Per the original data handling: Reference gene primer amplification yielded estimated nucleated cell counts. Generated by immunoSEQ multiplex PCR, the TCRdb table keeps only in-frame clones and is missing some. That table gives V, J and clone size, and the DNA gave D and trimming. The sample yields 100,000 to 150,000 clones, approximately 88% seen once. Sequenced: peripheral blood. The receptor comes from a woman older than 75 with acute or convalescent COVID-19.

The CDR3 nucleotides are TGCGCCAGCAGCTTGGCAGGGAGGGCAGATACGCAGTATTTT. Residues: CASSLAGRADTQYF. The rearrangement uses TRBV5-1 and TRBJ2-3; TRBD2 agrees at 7 bases. V lost 0 bases and J lost 4; bases outside the gene matches: 2. The CDR3 is 14 amino acids. Germline V gene sequence: CDR1 SGHRS, CDR2 YFSETQ.